Here is one T cell receptor beta chain with its context. This entry belongs to a study of spatial heterogeneity in lung cancer. V was pared by 4 bases and J by 2 bases, with 0 bases between. There are 11 residues in the CDR3. Per the germline V gene, CDR1 is LNHDA and CDR2 is SQIVND (reference sequence). A single record per CDR3 protein comes from TCRdb applying MiXCR to the 5' RACE reads. The sample consists of 4,200 or so distinct CDR3 sequences, around 9.6% of them appearing once. The time point was: sample taken at primary tumor resection. Extraction of whole RNA from tumor, nontumor lung or frozen PBMC preceded unsorted sequencing.

The receptor was derived from a male donor with early-stage non-small cell lung cancer. This chain joins TRBV19 and TRBJ2-1, with D hard to call. The sequencing used PBMCs, collected at surgery. The CDR3 is CASSTYNEQFF. Written as DNA, the CDR3 is TGTGCCAGTAGTACCTACAATGAGCAGTTCTTC.